A selection of T cell receptor beta chains follows, all from one sample in a study of blood T cell repertoires in COVID-19. Method: immunoSEQ multiplex PCR; TCRdb's copy keeps in-frame clones and lacks some. The sample yields hundreds of thousands of clones, around 82% seen once. Sequenced material: peripheral blood. The receptor set was obtained from an elderly woman with active or convalescent COVID-19. CDR3s leave out the opening cysteine and the closing phenylalanine or tryptophan.

cdr3_aa j_call v_call
ASSEFREPYGYT TRBJ1-2 TRBV10-2
ASSEALRRGLQFSTQY TRBJ2-5 TRBV6-1
SASTSGTRLNEQF TRBJ2-1 TRBV20-1
ASSQAKTGFLSPLH TRBJ1-6 TRBV4-1
ASTRTSGTSYEQY TRBJ2-7 TRBV28
ASSQQGLTNEKLF TRBJ1-4 TRBV4-1
SVGGDRHVYNEQF TRBJ2-1 TRBV29-1
ASSSWGPGRGGADSNEKLF TRBJ1-4 TRBV5-1
ASSRTGPYEQY TRBJ2-7 TRBV6-5
ASSSGRAWNNEQF TRBJ2-1 TRBV7-7
ASSGGLADNEQF TRBJ2-1 TRBV5-1